These T cell receptor beta chains were read from a single sample in a study of shared clonotypes between healthy human individuals. The method was immunoSEQ multiplex PCR; TCRdb's version includes in-frame clones alone and lacks a portion of them. The top ten hold 1.5% to 2% of the sample, which has 2 million to 2.5 million clones, 90% to 95% seen once. Sequencing was performed on naive CD8+ T cells from PBMCs. The receptors come from a man younger than 30 in good health. Some clones in this sample may be carry-over from other donors' samples. Both conserved end residues are part of each CDR3. The D gene is left open where the match is weak. The size of a clone is reported for some rows only, either as once, few or many, or as a class for expanded clones.

NA,TRBJ2-2,TRBV4-2,NA,CASSRPSDTEYTGELFF,TGTGCCAGCAGCCGGCCTTCGGACACGGAATACACCGGGGAGCTGTTTTTT
once,TRBJ2-1,TRBV7-9,NA,CASSLVLGESYNEQFF,TGTGCCAGCAGCTTAGTTCTTGGTGAATCCTACAATGAGCAGTTCTTC
NA,TRBJ2-5,TRBV14,NA,CASSQEEADPPETQYF,TGTGCCAGCAGCCAAGAAGAGGCGGACCCACCGGAGACCCAGTACTTC
NA,TRBJ2-1,TRBV29-1,TRBD1,CSAGTGPGNEQFF,TGCAGCGCCGGGACAGGGCCGGGCAATGAGCAGTTCTTC
NA,TRBJ1-2,TRBV14,NA,CASSHRDTANYGYTF,TGTGCCAGCAGCCACAGGGACACAGCTAACTATGGCTACACCTTC
NA,TRBJ2-5,TRBV27,TRBD2,CASSLGEGYQETQYF,TGTGCCAGCAGTTTGGGGGAGGGGTACCAAGAGACCCAGTACTTC
once,TRBJ2-3,TRBV6-1,TRBD2,CASGLTSGRSDTQYF,TGTGCCAGCGGCCTGACTAGCGGGAGGTCGGATACGCAGTATTTT
NA,TRBJ2-7,TRBV2,NA,CASSYTGTDYEQYF,TGTGCCAGCAGTTATACCGGGACTGACTACGAGCAGTACTTC
NA,TRBJ2-6,TRBV2,NA,CASRAPGAGANVLTF,TGTGCCAGCAGAGCCCCGGGTGCTGGGGCCAACGTCCTGACTTTC
NA,TRBJ2-3,TRBV7-8,TRBD2,CASSLVLSGLAGPDTQYF,TGTGCCAGCAGCTTAGTCCTATCGGGACTAGCGGGACCGGATACGCAGTATTTT
NA,TRBJ2-1,TRBV6-5,TRBD1,CASSLRQGFIDEQFF,TGTGCCAGCAGTCTTCGACAGGGATTTATCGATGAGCAGTTCTTC
NA,TRBJ2-5,TRBV27,NA,CASSDSQETQYF,TGTGCCAGCAGTGACTCTCAAGAGACCCAGTACTTC
NA,TRBJ2-5,TRBV5-1,TRBD1,CASSLQGQGGQETQYF,TGCGCCAGCAGCCTCCAAGGACAGGGGGGCCAAGAGACCCAGTACTTC
NA,TRBJ2-7,TRBV28,NA,CASSRTVIDYEQYF,TGTGCCAGCAGTAGGACAGTAATAGACTACGAGCAGTACTTC
NA,TRBJ2-1,TRBV13,TRBD2,CASSLGAGGSNEQFF,TGTGCCAGCAGCTTAGGGGCGGGAGGTAGCAATGAGCAGTTCTTC
NA,TRBJ1-1,TRBV9,NA,CASSAGNRQRVVFF,TGTGCCAGCAGCGCCGGGAATCGACAAAGGGTAGTTTTCTTT
NA,TRBJ2-7,TRBV7-8,NA,CASVGGRVVNEQYF,TGTGCCAGCGTTGGAGGCAGAGTGGTAAACGAGCAGTACTTC
NA,TRBJ1-1,TRBV7-9,TRBD1,CASSSTHRGADTEAFF,TGTGCCAGCAGCTCCACCCACAGGGGGGCGGACACTGAAGCTTTCTTT
once,TRBJ2-1,TRBV6-6,TRBD2,CASSYPQVAGVNEQFF,TGTGCCAGCAGTTACCCTCAGGTAGCGGGAGTCAATGAGCAGTTCTTC
NA,TRBJ2-7,TRBV29-1,NA,CSVEQDGSYEQYF,TGCAGCGTTGAACAGGACGGATCCTACGAGCAGTACTTC
once,TRBJ1-1,TRBV19,NA,CASSANTEAFF,TGTGCCAGTTCAGCCAACACTGAAGCTTTCTTT
NA,TRBJ1-5,TRBV15,NA,CATSEDRHSNQPQHF,TGTGCCACCAGCGAGGACAGACATAGCAATCAGCCCCAGCATTTT
NA,TRBJ1-1,TRBV27,TRBD1,CASGSDRPLNTEAFF,TGTGCCAGCGGGTCGGACAGGCCTTTGAACACTGAAGCTTTCTTT
few,TRBJ1-2,TRBV27,NA,CASRGRGNYGYTF,TGTGCCAGCAGGGGCAGGGGAAACTATGGCTACACCTTC
NA,TRBJ1-1,TRBV6-5,TRBD1,CASSSTGEGSEAFF,TGTGCCAGCAGTTCGACAGGGGAAGGGAGTGAAGCTTTCTTT
NA,TRBJ2-3,TRBV7-2,NA,CASSFRTDTQYF,TGTGCCAGCAGCTTCCGAACAGATACGCAGTATTTT
NA,TRBJ2-1,TRBV7-2,NA,CASSWTGMLFGNEQFF,TGTGCCAGCAGCTGGACGGGGATGTTATTTGGCAATGAGCAGTTCTTC
NA,TRBJ2-1,TRBV10-2,TRBD2,CASTPLREAGEQFF,TGCGCCAGCACCCCCCTACGGGAGGCGGGGGAGCAGTTCTTC
NA,TRBJ1-2,TRBV5-6,TRBD1,CASSLRPGQLMTGYTF,TGTGCCAGCAGCTTGAGACCGGGACAGCTAATGACTGGCTACACCTTC
NA,TRBJ2-7,TRBV19,NA,CASSISDSSYEQYF,TGTGCCAGTAGTATTTCGGACAGCTCCTACGAGCAGTACTTC
NA,TRBJ2-2,TRBV2,TRBD2,CASRETSGRGTGELFF,TGTGCCAGCAGGGAGACTAGCGGGAGAGGGACCGGGGAGCTGTTTTTT
NA,TRBJ1-1,TRBV27,NA,CASSTPSEAFF,TGTGCCAGCAGTACCCCTAGTGAAGCTTTCTTT
NA,TRBJ1-5,TRBV28,TRBD1,CASSPRGQGFNQPQHF,TGTGCCAGCAGTCCCCGGGGACAGGGCTTCAATCAGCCCCAGCATTTT
NA,TRBJ2-7,TRBV6-5,NA,CASSPRGKTYEQYF,TGTGCCAGCAGTCCTCGGGGGAAGACCTACGAGCAGTACTTC
NA,TRBJ2-5,TRBV6-1,TRBD2,CASSDRTSSQETQYF,TGTGCCAGCAGTGACAGGACTAGCTCCCAAGAGACCCAGTACTTC
NA,TRBJ2-7,TRBV28,TRBD2,CASRTSRLAGPSYEQYF,TGTGCCAGCAGGACCTCCAGACTAGCGGGGCCGAGCTACGAGCAGTACTTC
once,TRBJ2-7,TRBV7-6,TRBD1,CASSAGAGQGYYEQYF,TGTGCCAGCAGCGCAGGTGCTGGACAGGGGTACTACGAGCAGTACTTC
NA,TRBJ1-4,TRBV2,TRBD1,CASNEDRLNEKLFF,TGTGCCAGCAATGAGGACAGGCTGAATGAAAAACTGTTTTTT
NA,TRBJ1-4,TRBV5-1,NA,CASSLVPATNEKLFF,TGCGCCAGCAGCTTGGTACCCGCAACTAATGAAAAACTGTTTTTT
NA,TRBJ2-1,TRBV6-4,NA,CASSESPLLANEQFF,TGTGCCAGCAGTGAATCCCCCCTCTTAGCAAATGAGCAGTTCTTC
NA,TRBJ2-3,TRBV27,NA,CASRSQVGDTDTQYF,TGTGCCAGCAGGTCCCAGGTAGGAGACACAGATACGCAGTATTTT
NA,TRBJ2-5,TRBV14,NA,CASSQGWAQYF,TGTGCCAGCAGCCAAGGATGGGCCCAGTACTTC
NA,TRBJ1-2,TRBV27,TRBD1,CASSLQGGDGYTF,TGTGCCAGCAGTTTACAGGGGGGGGATGGCTACACCTTC
NA,TRBJ1-1,TRBV29-1,NA,CSAPKNTEAFF,TGCAGCGCCCCCAAGAACACTGAAGCTTTCTTT
NA,TRBJ2-7,TRBV9,TRBD2,CASSEGLATDYEQYF,TGTGCCAGCAGCGAGGGACTAGCGACGGATTACGAGCAGTACTTC